This passage covers 24 T cell receptor beta chains from one sample sequenced in a study of shared clonotypes between healthy human individuals. Terminally differentiated effector memory CD45RA+ cells were left out of the naive CD8 fraction, which was CD45RO-negative and positively selected for CCR7. Libraries were prepared by immunoSEQ multiplex PCR; TCRdb keeps only in-frame clonotypes and omits some of them. The table lists 1.5 million to 2.5 million clones, 85% to 95% of them singletons. Sequencing was carried out using naive CD8+ T cells sorted from blood. These receptors all stem from a man between 18 and 35 years old in good health.

This chain links TRBV7-8 with TRBJ1-4; 10 bases align to TRBD1. CDR3 length: 15 amino acids. The V segment lost 5 bases and the J segment 8 bases; nucleotides outside the gene matches: 8. Germline values: CDR1 SGHVS, CDR2 FQNEAQ. CDR3 in DNA: TGTGCCAGCAGCATAAGACAGGGGGCAGGGGAAAAACTGTTTTTT. This codes for CASSIRQGAGEKLFF. The complete variable domain, with remaining parts taken from reference TRBV7-8 and TRBJ1-4, reads GAGVSQSPRYKVAKRGQDVALRCDPISGHVSLFWYQQALGQGPEFLTYFQNEAQLDKSGLPSDRFFAERPEGSVSTLKIQRTQQEDSAVYLCASSIRQGAGEKLFFGSGTQLSVL.

This clone occurred once. The gene calls are TRBV7-9 and TRBJ1-2; D not resolved. Germline V gives CDR1 SEHNR, CDR2 FQNEAQ (reference sequence). The CDR3 loop spans 13 amino acids. The germline V and J ends were trimmed by 4 bases and 0 bases, with 6 bases remaining between them. The CDR3 nucleotides read TGTGCCAGCAGCTACCGCCCTAACTATGGCTACACCTTC. This translates into CASSYRPNYGYTF.

The gene calls are TRBV27 and TRBJ2-7; the match to TRBD1 covers 9 bases. The CDR3 is 15 residues long. The V and J ends lost 0 bases and 5 bases, in that order; junction bases with no gene match: 5. Looked up from germline, CDR1 is MNHEY and CDR2 is SMNVEV (reference sequence). The chain's CDR3 is CASSLSTGGLNEQYF. The CDR3 bases are TGTGCCAGCAGTTTATCGACAGGGGGTTTGAACGAGCAGTACTTC.

This chain joins TRBV6-6 and TRBJ1-2, with D uncertain. This CDR3 comprises 15 residues. CDR1 is MNHNY, CDR2 SVGAGI, per germline (reference sequence). V was pared by 6 bases and J by 2 bases, with 16 bases between. CDR3 bases: TGTGCCAGCAGCGGATTTTGGGCAGAAAACTATGGCTACACCTTC. Translation: CASSGFWAENYGYTF.

The chain links TRBV11-2 to TRBJ1-2; tentative D call: TRBD1 (5 bases). Germline CDR1 reads SGHAT; CDR2 reads FQNNGV. The germline V and J ends were trimmed by 4 bases and 8 bases, with 17 bases remaining between them. The CDR3 length is 14 residues. This chain's CDR3 is CASSSIGGDFGYTF. DNA for the CDR3: TGTGCCAGCAGCTCCATTGGGGGGGACTTCGGCTACACCTTC.

The V call is TRBV6-5, the J call TRBJ1-1, with TRBD1 matching 7 bases. With 6 bases clipped from V and 1 base from J, the junction kept 8 bases outside the gene matches. The CDR3 length is 15 residues. From germline, CDR1 is MNHEY and CDR2 SVGAGI. CDR3 residues: CASSGGDRENTEAFF. The CDR3 DNA reads TGTGCCAGCAGCGGGGGGGACAGAGAGAACACTGAAGCTTTCTTT.

This rearrangement joins TRBV6-4 to TRBJ2-7; D tentatively fits TRBD1 or TRBD2 (6 bases each). Germline values: CDR1 MRHNA, CDR2 SNTAGT. The CDR3 consists of 17 residues. Trimming took off 0 bases at V and 4 bases at J, with 19 bases between the two ends. CDR3 protein: CASSDSAGDSSGYEQYF. DNA for the CDR3: TGTGCCAGCAGTGACTCCGCAGGGGACTCCTCGGGGTACGAGCAGTACTTC.

For this clone: Other nucleotide sequences from this sample produce the same CDR3. V gene TRBV27 combines with J gene TRBJ1-3; D is ambiguous. Trimming cost V 0 bases and J 1 base, with 7 bases left between them. The germline V gene has CDR1 MNHEY and CDR2 SMNVEV (reference sequence). CDR3 length: 15 residues. DNA of the CDR3: TGTGCCAGCAGTTTATCTCGCAGTTCTGGAAACACCATATATTTT. It encodes CASSLSRSSGNTIYF.

J is TRBJ1-4 and V is TRBV11-2, with D possibly matching TRBD1 (5 bases). The germline gives CDR1 SGHAT, CDR2 FQNNGV. V was pared by 1 base and J by 3 bases, with 9 bases between. CDR3 length: 15 residues. Here the CDR3 reads CASSLVGDSNEKLFF. In DNA form, the CDR3 reads TGTGCCAGCAGCTTAGTGGGGGATTCTAATGAAAAACTGTTTTTT.

The chain links TRBV5-1 to TRBJ2-3; D might be TRBD1 (6 bases). V shed 2 bases and J shed 1 base, with 8 bases lying between them. This CDR3 spans 14 amino acids. Germline V gene sequence: CDR1 SGHRS, CDR2 YFSETQ. DNA of the CDR3: TGCGCCAGCAGCTTTAACAGGGGCACAGATACGCAGTATTTT. It is translated as CASSFNRGTDTQYF.

The chain has TRBV6-1 and TRBJ1-2, with TRBD1 as a possible D gene (5 bases). The CDR3 spans 14 residues. The germline V gene encodes CDR1 MNHNS and CDR2 SASEGT. V lost 3 bases and J lost 7, with 15 bases in between. The CDR3 region is CASSDFSGVAGYTF. The CDR3 DNA reads as TGTGCCAGCAGTGACTTTTCGGGGGTCGCTGGCTACACCTTC.

This chain uses TRBV29-1 with TRBJ1-2, with D possibly TRBD1 on 6 matching bases. Germline V gene data show CDR1 as SQVTM and CDR2 as ANQGSEA. The ends were cut back, 6 bases at V and 4 bases at J, with 9 bases in the middle. This CDR3 spans 11 amino acids. The chain's CDR3 is CSVWTAYGYTF. The CDR3, as DNA: TGCAGCGTATGGACAGCCTATGGCTACACCTTC.

The DNA of the CDR3 is TGTGCCAGCAGTTTTGAGGCGGGAGGACCCAATGAGCAGTTCTTC. As protein: CASSFEAGGPNEQFF. The V and J genes are TRBV27 and TRBJ2-1; 8 nucleotides line up with TRBD2. Germline CDR1 MNHEY, CDR2 SMNVEV (reference sequence). The CDR3 runs to 15 residues. Unmatched junction bases numbered 7, after V lost 3 bases and J lost 6 bases.

This rearrangement joins TRBV11-2 to TRBJ1-1; D perhaps matches TRBD1 (6 bases). The CDR3 spans 14 residues. Germline-derived CDR1 and CDR2 are SGHAT and FQNNGV. V was shortened by 5 bases and J by 4 bases, with 14 bases between the two germline ends. CDR3 residues: CASSPGTFGTEAFF. CDR3 nucleotides: TGTGCCAGCAGCCCCGGGACATTCGGCACTGAAGCTTTCTTT. Using reference TRBV11-2 and TRBJ1-1 for the parts outside the CDR3, the full variable domain is EAGVAQSPRYKIIEKRQSVAFWCNPISGHATLYWYQQILGQGPKLLIQFQNNGVVDDSQLPKDRFSAERLKGVDSTLKIQPAKLEDSAVYLCASSPGTFGTEAFFGQGTRLTVV.

The CDR3 protein is CASGYGTEQYF. The CDR3 region has the DNA TGTGCTAGTGGTTACGGGACGGAGCAGTACTTC. V is TRBV12-5 and J is TRBJ2-7; perhaps D is TRBD1 or TRBD2 (5 bases each). Trimming removed 4 bases from V and 7 bases from J, with 8 bases in between. Germline CDR1 and CDR2: LGHNT and FRNRAP. The CDR3 has 11 amino acids.

The V and J genes are TRBV5-1 and TRBJ2-7, with 7 bases matching TRBD1. Germline V lookup: CDR1 SGHRS, CDR2 YFSETQ. The V and J ends lost 0 bases and 6 bases, in that order; junction bases with no gene match: 9. The CDR3 is 15 amino acids. The CDR3 DNA follows: TGCGCCAGCAGCTTGGGACAGGGAGTGGGAAGCGAGCAGTACTTC. Translated, it gives CASSLGQGVGSEQYF.

V gene TRBV28 combines with J gene TRBJ2-7; D unclear. V was shortened by 3 bases and J by 0 bases, with 9 bases between the two germline ends. From germline, CDR1 is MDHEN and CDR2 SYDVKM. The CDR3 covers 14 residues. Written as DNA, the CDR3 is TGTGCCAGCAGTTTCCCCTGGGGCTCCTACGAGCAGTACTTC. As protein: CASSFPWGSYEQYF.

This chain uses TRBV7-8 with TRBJ1-1, with 8 bases that match TRBD1. CDR1 is SGHVS and CDR2 is FQNEAQ in the germline V gene. This CDR3 contains 14 residues. J lost 6 bases, V lost 5 bases, and 8 bases had no gene match. The CDR3 coding sequence is TGTGCCAGCAGCCCGGACAGGGCTCGGGCTGAAGCTTTCTTT. This encodes CASSPDRARAEAFF. Drawing the rest from reference TRBV7-8 and TRBJ1-1, the complete variable domain is GAGVSQSPRYKVAKRGQDVALRCDPISGHVSLFWYQQALGQGPEFLTYFQNEAQLDKSGLPSDRFFAERPEGSVSTLKIQRTQQEDSAVYLCASSPDRARAEAFFGQGTRLTVV.

The chain recombines TRBV6-1 with TRBJ2-1; TRBD1 might be the D (6 bases). Germline CDR1 and CDR2: MNHNS and SASEGT. The CDR3 contains 15 residues. The ends were cut back, 1 base at V and 13 bases at J, with 20 bases in the middle. The CDR3 DNA is TGTGCCAGCAGTGAAGTGAGGGGACAAGAAGTTTTTCAGTTCTTC. Its protein is CASSEVRGQEVFQFF.

The chain couples TRBV28 to TRBJ2-5; D is ambiguous. V lost 6 bases to trimming and J lost 0 bases, with 11 bases between them. Germline V gene sequence: CDR1 MDHEN, CDR2 SYDVKM. This CDR3 spans 14 amino acids. In DNA form, the CDR3 reads TGTGCCAGCAGCCAGCGTCGGTACCAAGAGACCCAGTACTTC. Translation: CASSQRRYQETQYF.

The J gene is TRBJ1-5, the V gene TRBV18; D not certain. Germline V gene lookup returns CDR1 KGHSH and CDR2 LQKENI. The CDR3 loop spans 13 amino acids. V gave up 3 bases and J gave up 8 bases, with 11 bases separating them. The CDR3 spells CASSPGYTEPQHF. The CDR3 nucleotides are TGTGCCAGCTCACCTGGCTATACCGAGCCCCAGCATTTT.

V gene TRBV5-6 combines with J gene TRBJ2-7; 7 bases are a match to TRBD1. After removal of 3 bases from V and 0 bases from J, the junction contained 9 bases not matched to a gene. The CDR3 loop spans 16 amino acids. Germline V gene sequence: CDR1 SGHDT, CDR2 YYEEEE. The CDR3 sequence: CASSSVTGTSSYEQYF. CDR3 DNA sequence: TGTGCCAGCAGCTCCGTGACAGGGACGAGCTCCTACGAGCAGTACTTC.

The chain recombines TRBV5-4 with TRBJ2-7; 7 bases agree with TRBD2. Germline CDR1 is SGHNT and CDR2 is YYREEE (reference sequence). CDR3 length: 14 amino acids. V gave up 5 bases and J gave up 3 bases; unmatched junction bases: 8. DNA of the CDR3: TGTGCCAGCAGACTTTGGGGGGGTGGCTACGAGCAGTACTTC. This translates into CASRLWGGGYEQYF. The variable domain in full, with the rest retrieved from reference TRBV5-4 and TRBJ2-7, is ETGVTQSPTHLIKTRGQQVTLRCSSQSGHNTVSWYQQALGQGPQFIFQYYREEENGRGNFPPRFSGLQFPNYSSELNVNALELDDSALYLCASRLWGGGYEQYFGPGTRLTVT.

This chain uses TRBV9 with TRBJ2-2; a weak D match, TRBD2 (5 bases). V lost 4 bases and J lost 6, with 16 bases in between. CDR1 SGDLS and CDR2 YYNGEE come from the germline V gene. The CDR3 sequence is 15 residues long. The CDR3 DNA reads TGTGCCAGCAGCACCCCGGGGAGACCGGCCGGGGAGCTGTTTTTT. It translates to CASSTPGRPAGELFF.